Following are 22 T cell receptor beta chains from one sample sequenced in a study of T cell responses to AZD1222 COVID-19 vaccine. Assay used: immunoSEQ multiplex PCR; TCRdb lists only in-frame clones, some missing. Here the sample spans about 100,000 clones, 90% being singletons. The material sequenced was peripheral blood, taken on day 0 of AZD1222 vaccination. All receptors come from an adult in good health.

This chain uses TRBV2 with TRBJ2-7, with TRBD2 identical over 11 bases. Per germline, CDR1 SNHLY and CDR2 FYNNEI. V shed 6 bases and J 5 bases; nucleotides not matched to a gene: 6. This CDR3 is 14 amino acids long. The CDR3: CASRQTSGVHEQYF. CDR3 DNA sequence: TGTGCCAGCAGGCAGACTAGCGGGGTCCACGAGCAGTACTTC.

The V call is TRBV19, the J call TRBJ1-2, with TRBD1 matching 11 bases. After removal of 7 bases from V and 6 bases from J, the junction contained 7 bases not matched to a gene. The germline gives CDR1 LNHDA, CDR2 SQIVND (reference sequence). The CDR3 length is 14 residues. The chain's CDR3 is CASTKRTGGHGYTF. In DNA, the CDR3 is TGTGCCAGTACCAAACGGACAGGGGGCCATGGCTACACCTTC.

A single count supports this clone. The chain links TRBV6-1 to TRBJ1-6, with D tentatively TRBD1 (5 bases). The germline gives CDR1 MNHNS, CDR2 SASEGT. Trimming took 0 bases from V and 5 from J, leaving 8 bases between them. The CDR3 runs to 15 residues. CDR3 sequence: CASSEAGGDNSPLHF. The CDR3 nucleotides read TGTGCCAGCAGTGAAGCGGGGGGAGATAATTCACCCCTCCACTTT.

The chain has TRBV7-9 and TRBJ1-2; 7 bases are shared with TRBD1. CDR3 length: 14 amino acids. Per the germline V gene, CDR1 is SEHNR and CDR2 is FQNEAQ (reference sequence). V lost 5 bases, J lost 8 bases, and 11 bases stayed unmatched. The CDR3 region has the DNA TGTGCCAGCAGCGATACAGGGGTTTCGAGCGGCTACACCTTC. It is translated as CASSDTGVSSGYTF.

This chain connects TRBV28 to TRBJ1-1; D ambiguous. Trimming shortened V by 3 bases and J by 8 bases, and 13 bases separated the two germline ends. There are 13 residues in the CDR3. In germline, CDR1 is MDHEN, CDR2 SYDVKM. The DNA of the CDR3 is TGTGCCAGCAGTTTGGCCAATCTCAGGGAAGCTTTCTTT. It is translated as CASSLANLREAFF.

The J gene is TRBJ1-5, the V gene TRBV5-1; possible D gene TRBD1, 5 bases. This CDR3 is built from 15 residues. V was pared by 4 bases and J by 1 base, with 12 bases between. Per germline, CDR1 SGHRS and CDR2 YFSETQ. The CDR3 here is CASSQAGESNQPQHF. The CDR3 coding sequence is TGCGCCAGCAGCCAAGCGGGGGAGAGCAATCAGCCCCAGCATTTT.

This chain joins TRBV12-3 or TRBV12-4 and TRBJ1-2, with D maybe TRBD1 (6 bases). This CDR3 has 13 amino acids. V dropped 3 bases and J dropped 8 bases, with 13 bases sitting between them. The CDR3 sequence: CASSLLDQGGYTF. The CDR3 bases are TGTGCCAGCAGTTTGTTGGACCAGGGGGGCTACACCTTC.

This rearrangement joins TRBV9 to TRBJ1-4; 7 positions agree with TRBD1. This CDR3 comprises 16 residues. Per germline, CDR1 SGDLS and CDR2 YYNGEE. The junction had 11 bases not matched to a gene; V was cut back by 1 base and J by 8 bases. This CDR3 is CASSVRGTASVEKLFF. The CDR3 nucleotides read TGTGCCAGCAGCGTAAGGGGGACAGCAAGTGTAGAAAAACTGTTTTTT. The full variable domain, its missing parts supplied by reference TRBV9 and TRBJ1-4, is DSGVTQTPKHLITATGQRVTLRCSPRSGDLSVYWYQQSLDQGLQFLIQYYNGEERAKGNILERFSAQQFPDLHSELNLSSLELGDSALYFCASSVRGTASVEKLFFGSGTQLSVL.

This sequence joins TRBV16 and TRBJ1-6, with 7 bases lining up with TRBD1. Germline V gives CDR1 KGHSY, CDR2 FQNENV. V lost 2 bases to trimming and J lost 6 bases; unmatched junction nucleotides: 4. The CDR3 is made up of 15 amino acids. CDR3 amino acids: CASSQITGVNSPLHF. The CDR3 DNA reads TGTGCCAGCAGCCAAATTACAGGGGTTAATTCACCCCTCCACTTT.

J is TRBJ1-1 and V is TRBV30; D gene uncertain. The germline CDR1 and CDR2 sequences are GTSNPN and SVGIG (reference sequence). V was cut by 3 bases and J by 4 bases, with 6 bases left in between. The CDR3 runs 11 residues. The CDR3 sequence: CAWRPGTEAFF. In DNA, the CDR3 is TGTGCCTGGAGACCGGGCACTGAAGCTTTCTTT.

The CDR3 DNA follows: TGTGCCACCAGCAGAGGGGCTAGCTACGGTGAGCAGTTCTTC. Its translation is CATSRGASYGEQFF. This chain joins TRBV15 and TRBJ2-1, with a tentative D call TRBD2 (5 bases). CDR3 length: 14 amino acids. V was cut by 1 base and J by 9 bases, with 13 bases left in between. Germline V lookup: CDR1 LNHNV, CDR2 YYDKDF (reference sequence).

The chain is built from TRBV6-1 and TRBJ2-3, with unresolved D. CDR1 is MNHNS, CDR2 SASEGT, per germline. V dropped 3 bases and J dropped 6 bases, with 10 bases sitting between them. The CDR3 has 13 amino acids. In nucleotides, the CDR3 is TGTGCCAGCAGTGATGCCAACAGTGATACGCAGTATTTT. Its translation: CASSDANSDTQYF.

This chain joins TRBV27 and TRBJ1-2; D is ambiguous. The germline V and J ends were trimmed by 5 bases and 3 bases, with 10 bases remaining between them. The CDR3 length is 13 residues. Looked up from germline, CDR1 is MNHEY and CDR2 is SMNVEV (reference sequence). The DNA for the CDR3 is TGTGCCAGCAGTCCTAGGCCCCACTATGGCTACACCTTC. Translating gives CASSPRPHYGYTF.

This chain links TRBV5-4 with TRBJ1-2; D may be TRBD1 (6 bases). The germline gives CDR1 SGHNT, CDR2 YYREEE (reference sequence). The V gene lost 0 bases and the J gene lost 3 bases, with 12 bases spanning the gap. The CDR3 covers 15 residues. The CDR3 coding sequence is TGTGCCAGCAGCTTGGGGACAGCGTACGACTATGGCTACACCTTC. Protein product: CASSLGTAYDYGYTF.

The rearrangement uses TRBV7-9 and TRBJ1-5, with D hard to call. With 5 bases removed from V and 0 bases from J, the gap between germline ends came to 8 bases. CDR1 is SEHNR and CDR2 is FQNEAQ in the germline V gene (reference sequence). The CDR3 consists of 14 residues. CDR3 sequence: CASSPWDSNQPQHF. The DNA of the CDR3 is TGTGCCAGCAGCCCTTGGGATAGCAATCAGCCCCAGCATTTT.

The rearrangement links TRBV9 to TRBJ2-7, with 10 bases lining up with TRBD1. The ends lost 4 bases at V and 3 bases at J; junction bases unmatched: 7. The CDR3 consists of 15 residues. The germline V gene has CDR1 SGDLS and CDR2 YYNGEE. The CDR3 region is CASSLGTGVGYEQYF. The CDR3 nucleotides are TGTGCCAGCAGCCTAGGGACAGGGGTTGGCTACGAGCAGTACTTC.

The chain joins TRBV7-9 to TRBJ1-4; 8 nucleotides line up with TRBD1. J was trimmed by 5 bases and V by 7 bases; bases with no gene match: 9. The CDR3 contains 15 residues. CDR1 and CDR2 (germline): SEHNR, FQNEAQ (reference sequence). CDR3 in DNA: TGTGCCAGCACCCCGAGAGGACAGGGAAATGAAAAACTGTTTTTT. Its translation: CASTPRGQGNEKLFF.

V usage is TRBV28 and J usage is TRBJ2-7; D gene uncertain. Germline loops: CDR1 MDHEN, CDR2 SYDVKM. CDR3 length: 11 amino acids. Trimming removed 7 bases at V and 1 base at J, with 5 bases between. DNA for the CDR3: TGTGCCAGCACCGGTTCCTACGAGCAGTACTTC. Amino acids: CASTGSYEQYF.

The sample holds one count of this clone. J is TRBJ2-1 and V is TRBV5-4, with D tentatively TRBD2 (7 bases). This CDR3 is built from 13 residues. From germline, CDR1 is SGHNT and CDR2 YYREEE (reference sequence). The V gene lost 0 bases and the J gene lost 9 bases, with 10 bases spanning the gap. The chain's CDR3 is CASSLAGEGEQFF. CDR3 sequence (DNA): TGTGCCAGCAGCTTGGCAGGGGAGGGTGAGCAGTTCTTC.

The chain carries TRBV5-1 and TRBJ1-1; D is undetermined. Between the trimmed V and J ends, which lost 0 bases and 1 base, there was a span of 10 bases. The CDR3 contains 15 residues. CDR1 is SGHRS, CDR2 YFSETQ, per germline. CDR3 residues: CASSLGVVGNTEAFF. CDR3 nucleotides: TGCGCCAGCAGCTTGGGGGTGGTGGGGAACACTGAAGCTTTCTTT.

The count of this clone is one. The V and J genes are TRBV28 and TRBJ1-2; maybe TRBD1 (6 bases). Trimming removed 6 bases from V and 6 bases from J, with 14 bases in between. Germline CDR1 reads MDHEN; CDR2 reads SYDVKM. The CDR3 sequence is 13 residues long. The CDR3 DNA is TGTGCCAGCAGACACAGGGAACGAAATGGCTACACCTTC. It codes for CASRHRERNGYTF.

J is TRBJ1-1 and V is TRBV18; TRBD1 might be the D (5 bases). Trimming removed 6 bases from V and 3 bases from J, with 14 bases in between. Per germline, CDR1 KGHSH and CDR2 LQKENI. This CDR3 comprises 14 residues. The CDR3 spells CASSRAMGDTEAFF. The DNA for the CDR3 is TGTGCCAGCTCCCGAGCCATGGGGGACACTGAAGCTTTCTTT.